Sequencing of this TCR beta chain was carried out in a study of neurological immune-mediated disorders. Regarding the study as a whole: Private repertoires in all groups were suggested by the absence of shared CDR3 amino acid sequences among expanded clones across subjects.

Synthesis of cDNA was performed by 5'RACE using 10-nucleotide random UMIs. In TCRdb, the 5' RACE reads were re-called with MiXCR into one record per CDR3 protein. The sample comprises about 36,000 distinct CDR3 sequences, under 13% of which are singletons, and approximately 7% rests with the top ten. As regards this clonotype: Its antigen is undetermined.

For the unsorted libraries, 2 million PBMCs stored at -80 C served as input. This sequence originates from a woman aged 25 to 45 with HTLV-1-associated myelopathy (HAM/TSP). Sequenced: PBMCs.

The CDR3 region has the DNA TGCGCCAGCAGCCGCGGAGCGACAGGCCAAACGGTTGCATACGAGCAGTACTTC. Amino acid sequence: CASSRGATGQTVAYEQYF. V usage is TRBV5-1 and J usage is TRBJ2-7, with D possibly matching TRBD1 (6 bases). Looked up from germline, CDR1 is SGHRS and CDR2 is YFSETQ. This CDR3 has 18 amino acids. Trimming took off 4 bases at V and 4 bases at J, with 27 bases between the two ends.